This T cell receptor beta chain was recorded in a study of T cell responses to AZD1222 COVID-19 vaccine listed by TCRdb under 2021. With regard to the full study: TCR sequencing was performed for roughly 250 trial participants, of whom about 200 were given two doses of AZD1222 and around 25 were given two doses of MenACWY control vaccine. Trial participants were enrolled by age into subgroups of 18-55, 56-69 and 70-plus years, and roughly 160, 29 and 62 TCR-sequenced participants, respectively, were included in these subgroups. What the research found in general, with its limitations: A significant rise in spike-specific TCR breadth and depth was observed after two AZD1222 doses relative to day 0 and relative to MenACWY recipients. CD4 TCRs associated with the vaccine covered the entire spike protein, and the dominant responses were in regions 160-218 and 743-854. Most participants were white British and females outnumbered males, and the authors suggested that clonal diversity may have been underestimated. The 56-69-year group was small, and its depth increase did not reach significance, likely because of low power. Only a handful of AZD1222 recipients were SARS-CoV-2 seropositive at baseline, limiting conclusions about previously exposed vaccinees. No day 14 peak-response samples were available, so repertoires were characterized only after the peak T cell response. Nearly half of unique spike-specific TCRs reportedly recognized epitopes outside regions mutated in the B.1.351 and B.1.1.7 variants.

The time point label, read with the paper, signifies: baseline before first vaccination. The treatment or condition label corresponds to: meningococcal conjugate vaccine given as trial control. Vaccinee samples came from UK trials COV001 and COV002, including a single-blind randomized controlled phase 2/3 trial of AZD1222 (ChAdOx1 nCoV-19) in healthy adults. For TCRbeta chain sequencing, PBMC samples from trial participants were taken at day 0 and at day 28 after the second dose. The CDR1 and CDR2 encoded by the germline V gene are ENHRY and SYGVKD. Taken from cysteine to phenylalanine, the CDR3 has 16 residues. Only the CDR3 region is kept as DNA, spanning 48 bases read in frame from base 1. Cut back by 3 bases and 1 base, the V and J ends lie 15 bases apart. Concerning this clone: Its target antigen remains unknown. No qualities accompany the bases; no much larger clone lies one base away.

The CDR3 regions of human TCRbeta chains were analyzed by immunosequencing. In the source study's methods: TCRs in the repertoires were compared against a reference library of SARS-CoV-2-specific TCRs that had been generated with the MIRA antigen-specificity platform. Breadth was defined as the fraction of unique TCRs that were SARS-CoV-2-associated, and depth was defined as the fraction of total T cells that were SARS-CoV-2-associated. Using the MIRA data, each spike-specific TCR was mapped to the spike region that the TCR reacts to and placed in a CD4 or CD8 class. Log10-transformed breadth and depth values were compared by one-way ANOVA with Sidak's multiple comparisons tests. TCRdb holds this immuneACCESS table with in-frame rearrangements only. Some clones are missing; in checked studies, unresolved V genes explain under half, and the rest has no known cause. The V and J calls and clone size were taken over from that table, and D and trimming were inferred from the DNA. For this sample the table gives about 90,000 clones, of which 85% to 90% were detected only once. Of the sample, over 9% falls within the top ten clones.

This receptor was identified in an adult in good health. The rearranged chain carries TRBV10-3 and TRBJ1-1; matching of 5 bases hints at TRBD1 as the D gene. The starting material was peripheral blood, obtained on day 0 of MenACWY control vaccination. The CDR3 protein is CAISEGAPVGNTEAFF. The DNA is as follows: TGTGCCATCAGTGAAGGGGCCCCGGTCGGGAACACTGAAGCTTTCTTT.